This paragraph reports one T cell receptor (beta chain). The data stem from a study of blood T cell repertoires in COVID-19. In the study overall: Sites across the United States, Italy and Spain contributed samples from acute and convalescent COVID-19. From T cells, B-cell-depleted T cells, or PBMCs came the material, which was cDNA or gDNA.

Per the original methods: Amplification with reference gene primers provided the estimates of nucleated cell counts. Sequencing was performed with immunoSEQ multiplex PCR; in TCRdb, only in-frame clones are kept and a portion is missing. The V and J calls and clone size come from that table; D and trimming were worked out from the DNA. Found here are some 200,000 clones, about 90% of them singletons; the top ten hold approximately 1.2%. Germline V gene lookup returns CDR1 MNHEY and CDR2 SVGAGI. V lost 0 bases, J lost 8 bases, and 10 bases lay in between. This CDR3 is built from 13 residues. The receptor was derived from a man between 25 and 39 years old with acute or convalescent COVID-19. Sequencing was done on a sample of peripheral blood. The rearrangement joins TRBV6-5 to TRBJ1-2; no reliable D call. The CDR3 DNA reads as TGTGCCAGCAGTTACTCTGGCCAGCGGGGCTACACCTTC. The encoded protein is CASSYSGQRGYTF.